This TCR beta chain was identified in a study of T-cell memory formation after mild COVID-19. Study-wide points: Contracting clones, day 15 to 85, had balanced CD4/CD8, and later expanders favored CD4+. CM and EM subsets held most contracting CD4+ clones; EMRA held CD8+ ones.

TCRdb processed the 5' RACE reads anew with MiXCR; each CDR3 protein has one entry. The data contain 250,000 to 300,000 distinct CDR3 sequences, around 15% of them singletons. As concerns this clonotype: What it binds is not known.

This receptor was taken from a man between 18 and 29 years old who had mild COVID-19 (a few samples of this study predate the infection). Cell type and time point are not known. Source material: PBMCs or a T cell subset sorted from them (not recorded which).

The CDR3: CASSMGGRAGEKLFF. The CDR3 DNA reads TGTGCCAGCAGCATGGGGGGACGGGCCGGTGAAAAACTGTTTTTT. The genes are TRBV7-2 and TRBJ1-4, with D possibly matching TRBD1 (5 bases). CDR3 length: 15 amino acids. Germline V gene data show CDR1 as SGHTA and CDR2 as FQGNSA. Trimming stripped 5 bases from V and 7 bases from J, with 17 bases between.